The 17 T cell receptor beta chains below all came from one sample that was sequenced in a study of shared clonotypes between healthy human individuals. CD45RO negativity and positive selection for CCR7 defined naive CD8 cells, a population that excluded terminally differentiated effector memory CD45RA+ cells. Clones were sequenced by immunoSEQ multiplex PCR, and TCRdb holds only the in-frame ones, with some missing. The sample gives about 1,900,000 clones, about 95% of which show up once; around 1% is in the top ten. The sample consisted of naive CD8+ T cells sorted from blood. The receptors stem from a young man in good health.

The chain couples TRBV28 to TRBJ2-2; D is perhaps TRBD1 or TRBD2 (5 bases each). Trimming stripped 5 bases from V and 6 bases from J, with 16 bases between. Germline loops: CDR1 MDHEN, CDR2 SYDVKM. The CDR3 has 15 amino acids. The CDR3 nucleotides read TGTGCCAGCAGTCTAACATCCGAGGGGCCCGGGGAGCTGTTTTTT. This encodes CASSLTSEGPGELFF.

This clone was observed once. V gene TRBV6-1 combines with J gene TRBJ1-2; D unclear. The CDR3 runs to 10 residues. From germline, CDR1 is MNHNS and CDR2 SASEGT. The ends were cut back, 3 bases at V and 8 bases at J, with 4 bases in the middle. The CDR3 sequence is CASSELGYTF. CDR3 coding DNA: TGTGCCAGCAGTGAGTTGGGCTACACCTTC.

This chain uses TRBV7-8 with TRBJ2-3, with D perhaps matching TRBD2 (6 bases). CDR3 length equals 14 residues. Looked up from germline, CDR1 is SGHVS and CDR2 is FQNEAQ. With 5 bases removed from V and 5 bases from J, the gap between germline ends came to 14 bases. The chain's CDR3 is CASSRLVSKDTQYF. As DNA, the CDR3 is TGTGCCAGCAGCCGACTAGTATCGAAAGATACGCAGTATTTT.

This chain connects TRBV28 to TRBJ2-7, with a tentative D call TRBD1 (6 bases). The germline V gene encodes CDR1 MDHEN and CDR2 SYDVKM. CDR3 length: 15 residues. The V end lost 2 bases, the J end lost 3 bases, and 14 bases lay between the germline ends. The CDR3 is CASSLGPGQVYEQYF. The CDR3 bases are TGTGCCAGCAGTTTAGGACCGGGACAAGTCTACGAGCAGTACTTC.

V and J are TRBV9 and TRBJ2-1; 15 bases fit TRBD2. The CDR3 contains 22 residues. CDR1 and CDR2 from the germline V gene are SGDLS and YYNGEE. J lost 0 bases, V lost 2 bases, and 15 bases had no gene match. The CDR3 nucleotides are TGTGCCAGCAGCGTTACCCCGGCTCCGGGACTAGCGGGAGGTCCCTCCTACAATGAGCAGTTCTTC. This codes for CASSVTPAPGLAGGPSYNEQFF.

This clone was seen only once. The chain joins TRBV7-9 to TRBJ2-3; 9 bases fit TRBD2. This CDR3 comprises 15 residues. The ends lost 4 bases at V and 6 bases at J; junction bases unmatched: 8. CDR1 SEHNR and CDR2 FQNEAQ come from the germline V gene (reference sequence). CDR3 DNA: TGTGCCAGCAGCTCCCTAGCGGGACCTTTGGATACGCAGTATTTT. It is translated as CASSSLAGPLDTQYF.

About this clone itself: The identical CDR3 is also encoded by other nucleotide sequences in the sample. J is TRBJ1-4 and V is TRBV6-6; unclear D gene. CDR1 is MNHNY and CDR2 is SVGAGI in the germline V gene (reference sequence). V gave up 0 bases and J gave up 4 bases, with 9 bases separating them. The CDR3 consists of 15 residues. This chain's CDR3 is CASSYSPGGNEKLFF. Written as DNA, the CDR3 is TGTGCCAGCAGTTACTCCCCGGGAGGTAATGAAAAACTGTTTTTT.

The chain uses TRBV7-9 and TRBJ2-7, with 12 positions matching TRBD2. With 4 bases clipped from V and 1 base from J, the junction kept 5 bases outside the gene matches. Germline lookup yields CDR1 SEHNR and CDR2 FQNEAQ (reference sequence). This CDR3 has 16 amino acids. CDR3 sequence reads: CASSSTSGRVSYEQYF. DNA for the CDR3: TGTGCCAGCAGCTCGACTAGCGGGAGAGTATCCTACGAGCAGTACTTC.

The CDR3 here is CASSMGTGSEQYF. CDR3 nucleotide sequence: TGTGCCAGTAGTATGGGGACAGGGAGCGAGCAGTACTTC. The rearrangement links TRBV19 to TRBJ2-7; TRBD1 aligns across 9 bases. The germline CDR1 and CDR2 sequences are LNHDA and SQIVND (reference sequence). Trimming took 3 bases from V and 6 from J; bases not matched to a gene: 3. This CDR3 spans 13 amino acids.

V usage is TRBV4-1 and J usage is TRBJ1-1; TRBD1 aligns across 7 bases. Germline CDR1 is MGHRA and CDR2 is YSYEKL. The CDR3 consists of 14 residues. V dropped 0 bases and J dropped 8; count of bases not matched to a gene: 6. CDR3 amino acids: CASSQDPQGGEAFF. The CDR3 coding sequence is TGCGCCAGCAGCCAAGATCCCCAGGGGGGAGAAGCTTTCTTT.

The chain employs TRBV9 and TRBJ2-1; D may be TRBD1 or TRBD2 (5 bases each). Trimming removed 4 bases from V and 7 bases from J, with 15 bases in between. Germline CDR1 and CDR2: SGDLS and YYNGEE. CDR3 size: 14 residues. The CDR3 reads CASSSSGRLNEQFF. In DNA, the CDR3 is TGTGCCAGCAGCTCCTCGGGACGCCTGAATGAGCAGTTCTTC.

The V gene is TRBV19, the J gene TRBJ1-6; D is unclear. Trimming removed 5 bases at V and 0 bases at J, with 11 bases between. Germline V lookup: CDR1 LNHDA, CDR2 SQIVND (reference sequence). The CDR3 consists of 16 residues. The CDR3 region has the DNA TGTGCCAGTAGTGCCGAGTGGAGCTCCTATAATTCACCCCTCCACTTT. It is translated as CASSAEWSSYNSPLHF.

The chain joins TRBV5-4 to TRBJ2-7, with TRBD1 matching 8 bases. V shed 7 bases and J 2 bases; nucleotides not matched to a gene: 8. Looked up from germline, CDR1 is SGHNT and CDR2 is YYREEE (reference sequence). The CDR3 has 14 residues. The CDR3 reads CASSTGTGPYEQYF. Written as DNA, the CDR3 is TGTGCCAGCTCCACCGGGACAGGACCCTACGAGCAGTACTTC.

V gene TRBV6-1 combines with J gene TRBJ1-6; D ambiguous. V gave up 7 bases and J gave up 0 bases, with 10 bases separating them. Germline CDR1 and CDR2: MNHNS and SASEGT. The CDR3 consists of 15 residues. CDR3 region: CASIEHSSYNSPLHF. For the CDR3, the DNA is TGTGCCAGCATCGAACATAGCTCCTATAATTCACCCCTCCACTTT.

The chain employs TRBV30 and TRBJ1-4; tentative D call: TRBD1 (5 bases). In germline, CDR1 is GTSNPN, CDR2 SVGIG (reference sequence). With 8 bases removed from V and 8 bases from J, the gap between germline ends came to 21 bases. There are 14 residues in the CDR3. This CDR3 is CAGTVAGVNEKLFF. The CDR3 DNA is TGTGCCGGGACGGTCGCGGGGGTTAACGAAAAACTGTTTTTT.

V gene TRBV7-9 combines with J gene TRBJ2-7; D could derive from TRBD1 or TRBD2 (5 bases each). Germline V CDR1 and CDR2: SEHNR, FQNEAQ (reference sequence). V was pared by 4 bases and J by 1 base, with 14 bases between. The CDR3 extends over 15 amino acids. CDR3 residues: CASSSPGPVSYEQYF. CDR3 coding DNA: TGTGCCAGCAGCTCCCCGGGACCTGTATCCTACGAGCAGTACTTC.

The J gene is TRBJ1-1, the V gene TRBV4-1; tentatively, D is TRBD1 (6 bases). From germline, CDR1 is MGHRA and CDR2 YSYEKL. V lost 3 bases and J lost 3, with 20 bases in between. The CDR3 runs to 17 residues. CDR3 amino acids: CASSQDKETGRHTEAFF. CDR3 in DNA: TGCGCCAGCAGCCAGGATAAAGAAACAGGGAGACACACTGAAGCTTTCTTT.